The 17 T cell receptor beta chains given below trace back to one sample, sequenced in a study of T cells in tuberculosis. Method: immunoSEQ multiplex PCR; TCRdb's copy keeps in-frame clones and lacks some. The top ten hold 3% to 4.5% of the sample, which has under 45,000 clones, about 95% seen once. Sequenced sample: PBMCs. The source is a donor aged 5-35 years with latent tuberculosis or without tuberculosis infection.

This rearrangement joins TRBV25-1 to TRBJ1-3, with TRBD1 as a possible D gene (6 bases). Trimming cost V 4 bases and J 2 bases, with 12 bases left between them. Germline V gene sequence: CDR1 MGHDK, CDR2 SYGVNS. The CDR3 consists of 15 residues. The CDR3 bases are TGTGCCAGCAGTGCACAGGGTAGTGCTGGAAACACCATATATTTT. This codes for CASSAQGSAGNTIYF.

This clone was observed a single time. The V call is TRBV19, the J call TRBJ2-5; D perhaps matches TRBD1 (5 bases). The CDR3 is made up of 9 amino acids. Germline V gives CDR1 LNHDA, CDR2 SQIVND (reference sequence). The CDR3 coding sequence is TGTGGGGGCCGGGAGACCCAGTACTTC. Residues: CGGRETQYF.

CDR3 sequence: CASDRQGAREPQHF. The CDR3 bases are TGTGCCAGTGACCGACAGGGGGCGCGGGAGCCCCAGCATTTT. The chain uses TRBV2 and TRBJ1-5, with 10 nucleotides matching TRBD1. The trim removed 9 bases at V and 8 bases at J, leaving 10 bases unmatched. The CDR3 loop spans 14 amino acids. Germline CDR1 and CDR2: SNHLY and FYNNEI.

The chain links TRBV2 to TRBJ2-7; D is undetermined. Per the germline V gene, CDR1 is SNHLY and CDR2 is FYNNEI. V gave up 7 bases and J gave up 3 bases, with 19 bases separating them. The CDR3 runs to 15 residues. CDR3 nucleotides: TGTGCCAGCAATTTAAGAGGAGACGGTATCTACGAGCAGTACTTC. This encodes CASNLRGDGIYEQYF.

The chain recombines TRBV27 with TRBJ1-6; TRBD1 matches at 12 bases. The length of the CDR3 is 15 residues. The V and J ends lost 8 bases and 6 bases, in that order; junction bases with no gene match: 5. The V gene's germline CDR1 is MNHEY and CDR2 SMNVEV (reference sequence). This chain's CDR3 is CASSGTGGRNSPLHF. CDR3 bases: TGTGCCAGCTCCGGGACAGGGGGCCGTAATTCACCCCTCCACTTT.

The DNA for the CDR3 is TGTGCCAGTAGTATCACGAGTAATGAAAAACTGTTTTTT. Protein product: CASSITSNEKLFF. The rearrangement uses TRBV19 and TRBJ1-4, with no clear D. CDR1 and CDR2 from the germline V gene are LNHDA and SQIVND (reference sequence). V was pared by 3 bases and J by 4 bases, with 6 bases between. The CDR3 is made up of 13 amino acids. Based on the CDR3 plus reference TRBV19 and TRBJ1-4, the full variable domain is DGGITQSPKYLFRKEGQNVTLSCEQNLNHDAMYWYRQDPGQGLRLIYYSQIVNDFQKGDIAEGYSVSREKKESFPLTVTSAQKNPTAFYLCASSITSNEKLFFGSGTQLSVL.

The chain is built from TRBV5-1 and TRBJ1-1; D gene uncertain. Germline V gives CDR1 SGHRS, CDR2 YFSETQ. Trimming left V 3 bases short and J 2 bases short, with 14 bases between. The length of the CDR3 is 15 residues. The CDR3 bases are TGCGCCAGCAGCTGGCTCGAGGCCCCTAACACTGAAGCTTTCTTT. Translation: CASSWLEAPNTEAFF.

The chain carries TRBV25-1 and TRBJ2-2, with D perhaps matching TRBD2 (6 bases). Trimming took off 4 bases at V and 5 bases at J, with 14 bases between the two ends. There are 15 residues in the CDR3. Germline V gene data show CDR1 as MGHDK and CDR2 as SYGVNS. The CDR3 bases are TGTGCCAGCAGTGCGGGCGGGGCAGGGACCGGGGAGCTGTTTTTT. Protein: CASSAGGAGTGELFF. The full variable domain, rest sourced from reference TRBV25-1 and TRBJ2-2, is EADIYQTPRYLVIGTGKKITLECSQTMGHDKMYWYQQDPGMELHLIHYSYGVNSTEKGDLSSESTVSRIRTEHFPLTLESARPSHTSQYLCASSAGGAGTGELFFGEGSRLTVL.

The V gene is TRBV6-6, the J gene TRBJ1-1, with a possible D match to TRBD1 (6 bases). Trimming left V 7 bases short and J 0 bases short, with 15 bases between. Germline CDR1 reads MNHNY; CDR2 reads SVGAGI (reference sequence). The CDR3 consists of 15 residues. CDR3: CASTPWGQMNTEAFF. DNA of the CDR3: TGTGCCAGCACCCCCTGGGGACAAATGAACACTGAAGCTTTCTTT.

The V gene is TRBV2, the J gene TRBJ1-6, with 10 positions matching TRBD1. Germline V CDR1 and CDR2: SNHLY, FYNNEI. The CDR3 runs 13 residues. J was trimmed by 9 bases and V by 6 bases; bases with no gene match: 2. CDR3 in DNA: TGTGCCAGCAGGGGACAGGGGCGTTCACCCCTCCACTTT. It encodes CASRGQGRSPLHF.

The gene calls are TRBV5-4 and TRBJ1-6, with TRBD1 matching over 7 bases. There are 15 residues in the CDR3. Germline V gene data show CDR1 as SGHNT and CDR2 as YYREEE (reference sequence). V was pared by 2 bases and J by 5 bases, with 4 bases of the junction left unmatched. DNA of the CDR3: TGTGCCAGCAGCTTCGGGGGACAGAATAATTCACCCCTCCACTTT. As protein: CASSFGGQNNSPLHF.

This clone occurred once. A junction end diverges from the germline sequence, so it may reflect a read error. The rearrangement links TRBV5-1 to TRBJ2-2, with 7 bases fitting TRBD2. Germline loops: CDR1 SGHRS, CDR2 YFSETQ. The length of the CDR3 is 16 residues. The CDR3 DNA reads TGCGCAAGCAGGAACGGGGGGTCAGCAAATTATGAAGAGCTGTTTTTT. This sequence encodes CASRNGGSANYEELFF. Full variable domain (rest looked up from reference TRBV5-1 and TRBJ2-2): KAGVTQTPRYLIKTRGQQVTLSCSPISGHRSVSWYQQTPGQGLQFLFEYFSETQRNKGNFPGRFSGRQFSNSRSEMNVSTLELGDSALYLCASRNGGSANYEELFFGEGSRLTVL.

As for this clone: At the DNA level, this CDR3 is encoded by other sequences in the same sample as well. The chain uses TRBV9 and TRBJ1-2, with 8 bases identical to TRBD1. Losses at the gene ends were 0 bases for V and 1 base for J; bases not matched to a gene: 2. This CDR3 has 15 amino acids. Germline CDR1 and CDR2: SGDLS and YYNGEE. The CDR3 is CASSVGTGLNYGYTF. In DNA, the CDR3 is TGTGCCAGCAGCGTAGGGACAGGGCTTAACTATGGCTACACCTTC. Full variable domain (remainder filled in from reference TRBV9 and TRBJ1-2): DSGVTQTPKHLITATGQRVTLRCSPRSGDLSVYWYQQSLDQGLQFLIQYYNGEERAKGNILERFSAQQFPDLHSELNLSSLELGDSALYFCASSVGTGLNYGYTFGSGTRLTVV.

This clone came up once. The chain joins TRBV15 to TRBJ1-4; 8 nucleotides match TRBD1. The length of the CDR3 is 14 residues. Germline trimming cut 6 bases from V and 8 bases from J; bases unmatched to any gene: 8. Germline CDR1 reads LNHNV; CDR2 reads YYDKDF (reference sequence). This CDR3 reads CATRLVQGGEKLFF. The CDR3 DNA is TGTGCCACCAGATTAGTACAGGGGGGCGAAAAACTGTTTTTT.

The V and J genes are TRBV27 and TRBJ2-2, with 8 positions matching TRBD2. With 8 bases clipped from V and 0 bases from J, the junction kept 11 bases outside the gene matches. Germline CDR1 is MNHEY and CDR2 is SMNVEV (reference sequence). This CDR3 region has 17 residues. The CDR3 DNA sequence: TGTGCCAGCGGGGCCCGGGCGGGGGGACCGAACACCGGGGAGCTGTTTTTT. Its translation is CASGARAGGPNTGELFF.

Points on this clone: One junction end disagrees with the germline gene, perhaps due to a read error. The chain recombines TRBV7-2 with TRBJ1-5; 7 nucleotides align to TRBD1. The germline V gene encodes CDR1 SGHTA and CDR2 FQGNSA. The CDR3 length is 16 residues. The CDR3 here is CASRLGGGKSNQPQHF. The DNA for the CDR3 is TGTGCCAGCAGGTTAGGAGGGGGCAAGAGCAATCAGCCCCAGCATTTT.

The J gene is TRBJ2-6, the V gene TRBV6-5; the D gene is possibly TRBD2 (7 bases). From germline, CDR1 is MNHEY and CDR2 SVGAGI. The CDR3 contains 15 residues. V was clipped by 8 bases and J by 0 bases, with 11 bases between them. CDR3 residues: CASGGASSGANVLTF. The DNA of the CDR3 is TGTGCCAGCGGGGGGGCCTCCTCTGGGGCCAACGTCCTGACTTTC.